This T cell receptor beta chain stems from a study of OX40 agonist ivuxolimab in advanced cancers. V was trimmed by 2 bases and J by 9 bases, leaving 18 bases between them. This CDR3 has 15 residues. The V gene's germline CDR1 is SGHRS and CDR2 YFSETQ. Generated by immunoSEQ multiplex PCR, the TCRdb table keeps only in-frame clones and is missing some. The sample comprises tens of thousands of clones, roughly nine tenths of which are singletons, and 1.1% rests with the top ten. Sequences were derived from CD4+ or CD8+ T cells sorted from blood, sampled in a trial of the OX40 agonist ivuxolimab. The chain combines TRBV5-1 with TRBJ2-1; D might be TRBD2 (7 bases). The source is an adult with an advanced solid tumor such as melanoma, head and neck, liver or kidney cancer. CDR3 in amino acids: CASSFGGAGVGEQFF. CDR3 bases: TGCGCCAGCAGCTTTGGGGGCGCGGGGGTAGGTGAGCAGTTCTTC.